These T cell receptor beta chains were read from a single sample in a study of metastatic and nonmetastatic thyroid tumors. TCRdb re-analyzed the PCR reads using MiXCR. The sample consists of over 20,000 clones, roughly a quarter of them appearing once. The specimen was tumor tissue. All receptors come from a male donor with papillary thyroid cancer or a benign thyroid nodule (not recorded which). Some clones in this sample may be carry-over from other donors' samples. CDR3s leave out the opening cysteine and the closing phenylalanine or tryptophan. Fields, in order: CDR3 length, J gene, V gene, CDR3 protein.

length: 15
J: TRBJ1-2
V: TRBV5-6
CDR3: ASSFAGTSYGNYGYT

length: 11
J: TRBJ2-5
V: TRBV20-1
CDR3: SAGRDNEETQY

length: 13
J: TRBJ1-6
V: TRBV3-1
CDR3: ASSQAHLPISPLH

length: 14
J: TRBJ2-7
V: TRBV4-3
CDR3: ASSQEMAGCVHEQY

length: 11
J: TRBJ1-5
V: TRBV11-2
CDR3: ASSLVEGQPQH

length: 11
J: TRBJ2-7
V: TRBV28
CDR3: ASSRLLGTEQY

length: 17
J: TRBJ1-1
V: TRBV6-4
CDR3: ASSTIQGQVFRRNTEAF

length: 12
J: TRBJ2-7
V: TRBV6-1
CDR3: ASSASGVLYVQY

length: 10
J: TRBJ1-6
V: TRBV20-1
CDR3: SAGPNNSPLH

length: 13
J: TRBJ1-4
V: TRBV6-1
CDR3: ASSEGVGGVAKLF

length: 13
J: TRBJ2-1
V: TRBV28
CDR3: ASSYHRVLLNEQF

length: 12
J: TRBJ2-5
V: TRBV7-2
CDR3: ASKIAGNKETQY

length: 12
J: TRBJ1-1
V: TRBV28
CDR3: ASSSPGRTTEAF

length: 11
J: TRBJ1-1
V: TRBV7-2
CDR3: ASSGRLNTEAF

length: 10
J: TRBJ2-4
V: TRBV5-1
CDR3: ASSFNRGFQY

length: 14
J: TRBJ2-6
V: TRBV6-2/TRBV6-3
CDR3: ASSLERTSGDNVLT

length: 14
J: TRBJ2-2
V: TRBV24-1
CDR3: ATSDPGTANTGELF

length: 14
J: TRBJ1-4
V: TRBV18
CDR3: ASSSGQGVSNEKLF

length: 11
J: TRBJ2-5
V: TRBV28
CDR3: ASSGRVQETQY

length: 15
J: TRBJ1-2
V: TRBV19
CDR3: ASSPLRGRSANYGYT

length: 11
J: TRBJ1-1
V: TRBV5-1
CDR3: ASAAGENTEAF

length: 12
J: TRBJ1-1
V: TRBV6-1
CDR3: ASSAGMAPNAAF

length: 12
J: TRBJ2-3
V: TRBV5-1
CDR3: ASSFNSGSDTQY

length: 13
J: TRBJ1-6
V: TRBV28
CDR3: ASRGTEPTNSPLH

length: 12
J: TRBJ2-6
V: TRBV30
CDR3: AWTAGSGANVLT

length: 11
J: TRBJ1-5
V: TRBV28
CDR3: ASRPGFSQPQH

length: 14
J: TRBJ2-7
V: TRBV11-2
CDR3: ASSLVPVIRSYEQY

length: 12
J: TRBJ1-2
V: TRBV12-3/TRBV12-4
CDR3: ASSLAMGTYGYT

length: 11
J: TRBJ2-2
V: TRBV20-1
CDR3: SARTTSAGELF

length: 10
J: TRBJ2-2
V: TRBV12-3/TRBV12-4
CDR3: ASRYNTGELF

length: 12
J: TRBJ2-7
V: TRBV28
CDR3: ASIAGTLSYEQY

length: 14
J: TRBJ2-2
V: TRBV4-2
CDR3: ASSQATGGRTGELF

length: 14
J: TRBJ1-2
V: TRBV11-3
CDR3: ASSFRDYTRNYGYT

length: 11
J: TRBJ2-1
V: TRBV6-5
CDR3: ASSYNRYNEQF

length: 12
J: TRBJ2-7
V: TRBV4-3
CDR3: ASSQDSRAYEQY

length: 11
J: TRBJ2-7
V: TRBV7-2
CDR3: ASSLDPLYEQY

length: 11
J: TRBJ1-2
V: TRBV18
CDR3: ASSPKAGYGYT

length: 13
J: TRBJ2-2
V: TRBV6-2/TRBV6-3
CDR3: ASTLAGGRTGELF

length: 14
J: TRBJ2-3
V: TRBV7-8
CDR3: ASSVWRLAGTDTQY

length: 13
J: TRBJ2-2
V: TRBV20-1
CDR3: SARGLSDYAGELF

length: 14
J: TRBJ2-3
V: TRBV12-3/TRBV12-4
CDR3: ASCSWDSGSTDSQY

length: 12
J: TRBJ2-5
V: TRBV13
CDR3: ASSTRQAQETQY

length: 13
J: TRBJ2-7
V: TRBV18
CDR3: ASSQDRDSFGEQY

length: 13
J: TRBJ2-3
V: TRBV14
CDR3: ASSRRTGATDTQY

length: 10
J: TRBJ2-7
V: TRBV18
CDR3: ASSPSSYEQY

length: 13
J: TRBJ2-3
V: TRBV5-1
CDR3: ASGGGRTRGDTQY

length: 12
J: TRBJ2-7
V: TRBV28
CDR3: ASSLPTGYPEQY

length: 13
J: TRBJ2-3
V: TRBV12-3/TRBV12-4
CDR3: ASSLVVAITYTQY

length: 10
J: TRBJ2-7
V: TRBV3-1
CDR3: ASGRGSYEQY

length: 12
J: TRBJ1-2
V: TRBV7-2
CDR3: ASSPQGGPYGYT

length: 13
J: TRBJ1-5
V: TRBV27
CDR3: ASSPQGFGNQPQH

length: 12
J: TRBJ2-7
V: TRBV10-3
CDR3: AISESATNYEQY

length: 15
J: TRBJ2-1
V: TRBV5-6
CDR3: ASSAPPTGRAGLVQF